These T cell receptor beta chains were read from a single sample in a study of graft-versus-host responses after intestinal transplantation. No antigen is known for these receptors. Some clones are missing from TCRdb's copy, which holds only in-frame ones; the method was immunoSEQ multiplex PCR. The sample yields approximately 93,000 clones, roughly 90% seen once. This specimen consisted of unstimulated CD8+ T cells sorted from spleen or lymph node cells, obtained before transplant. The receptors stem from a human donor who was the organ donor for an intestinal transplant. CDR3s include the opening cysteine and the closing phenylalanine or tryptophan. Each record gives: D gene, clone size, CDR3 length, J gene, V gene, CDR3 protein, CDR3 DNA. The D gene is left open where the match is weak. Only some rows state a clone size, as once, few, many or a class for expanded clones.

. | . | 8 | TRBJ1-1 | TRBV20-1 | CSAPSGFF | TGCAGTGCTCCCTCCGGTTTCTTT
. | once | 12 | TRBJ2-5 | TRBV5-1 | CASSLYPETQYF | TGCGCCAGCAGCTTGTATCCAGAGACCCAGTACTTC
. | few | 15 | TRBJ2-7 | TRBV6-1 | CASSLSGTGYYEQYF | TGTGCCAGCAGTCTGAGCGGGACAGGATACTACGAGCAGTACTTC
. | . | 14 | TRBJ2-7 | TRBV6-6 | CASSYSHVTYEQYF | TGTGCCAGCAGTTACTCTCATGTCACCTACGAGCAGTACTTC
TRBD2 | . | 17 | TRBJ2-5 | TRBV9 | CASSEGGLAGERETQYF | TGTGCCAGCAGCGAGGGGGGACTAGCGGGAGAACGAGAGACCCAGTACTTC
. | . | 15 | TRBJ2-1 | TRBV11-3 | CASSFGSSSYSEQFF | TGTGCCAGCAGCTTCGGCTCGAGCTCCTACAGTGAGCAGTTCTTC
TRBD2 | . | 17 | TRBJ2-3 | TRBV4-2 | CASSPLGGGGMTDTQYF | TGTGCCAGCAGCCCACTTGGGGGCGGGGGGATGACAGATACGCAGTATTTT
. | . | 11 | TRBJ2-1 | TRBV27 | CASSLYNEQFF | TGTGCCAGCAGTCTATACAATGAGCAGTTCTTC
. | . | 12 | TRBJ2-7 | TRBV7-8 | CASSPPNYEQYF | TGTGCCAGCAGCCCCCCCAACTACGAGCAGTACTTC
. | . | 13 | TRBJ2-1 | TRBV7-9 | CASRGGGDNEQFF | TGTGCCAGCAGGGGAGGAGGGGACAATGAGCAGTTCTTC
. | . | 13 | TRBJ2-7 | TRBV27 | CASSLGHSYEQYF | TGTGCCAGCAGTTTGGGACACTCCTACGAGCAGTACTTC
. | . | 12 | TRBJ1-2 | TRBV9 | CASSLTVGRYTF | TGTGCCAGCAGCTTAACAGTAGGGAGGTACACCTTC
TRBD1 | once | 15 | TRBJ1-1 | TRBV11-3 | CASSRNRGLNTEAFF | TGTGCCAGCAGCCGAAACAGGGGCTTGAACACTGAAGCTTTCTTT
TRBD2 | . | 16 | TRBJ2-1 | TRBV27 | CASSRLAGVSYNEQFF | TGTGCCAGCAGTCGACTAGCGGGAGTGTCCTACAATGAGCAGTTCTTC
TRBD2 | . | 17 | TRBJ2-7 | TRBV11-2 | CASSLESSAGGFYEQYF | TGTGCCAGCAGCTTAGAGTCATCGGCGGGGGGGTTCTACGAGCAGTACTTC
TRBD1 | . | 14 | TRBJ1-5 | TRBV5-6 | CASSWGTGNQPQHF | TGTGCCAGCAGCTGGGGGACAGGGAATCAGCCCCAGCATTTT
. | once | 13 | TRBJ2-7 | TRBV4-1 | CASSQVWANEQYF | TGCGCCAGCAGCCAGGTTTGGGCCAACGAGCAGTACTTC
. | . | 14 | TRBJ1-1 | TRBV10-2 | CASRIGRVGTEAFF | TGCGCCAGCAGGATCGGCAGGGTGGGAACTGAAGCTTTCTTT
. | . | 13 | TRBJ1-6 | TRBV27 | CASSQIYNSPLHF | TGTGCCAGCAGTCAAATTTATAATTCACCCCTCCACTTT
TRBD2 | . | 22 | TRBJ2-5 | TRBV27 | CASRGPGIRGLAGAPPGETQYF | TGTGCCAGCAGGGGGCCCGGGATTCGCGGACTAGCGGGGGCCCCTCCCGGAGAGACCCAGTACTTC
. | . | 15 | TRBJ1-1 | TRBV28 | CASSLAEWLNTEAFF | TGTGCCAGCAGTTTGGCGGAATGGCTGAACACTGAAGCTTTCTTT
. | . | 15 | TRBJ1-1 | TRBV6-5 | CASSYSNQMNTEAFF | TGTGCCAGCAGTTACTCCAACCAGATGAACACTGAAGCTTTCTTT
TRBD2 | . | 14 | TRBJ2-1 | TRBV5-1 | CASSRDYDYNEQFF | TGCGCCAGCAGCCGGGACTACGACTACAATGAGCAGTTCTTC
. | . | 15 | TRBJ2-1 | TRBV4-1 | CASSPNSGPNNEQFF | TGCGCCAGCAGCCCGAACTCAGGTCCCAACAATGAGCAGTTCTTC
TRBD2 | . | 15 | TRBJ2-1 | TRBV14 | CASSQASGLYNEQFF | TGTGCCAGCAGCCAAGCTAGCGGGCTTTACAATGAGCAGTTCTTC
. | few | 15 | TRBJ1-2 | TRBV30 | CAWNGVGRGEGGYTF | TGTGCCTGGAACGGAGTTGGTCGGGGGGAGGGTGGCTACACCTTC
. | . | 12 | TRBJ2-7 | TRBV7-8 | CASSPGLYEQYF | TGTGCCAGCAGCCCTGGGCTCTACGAGCAGTACTTC
TRBD2 | once | 13 | TRBJ2-7 | TRBV7-9 | CASSESGAYEQYF | TGTGCCAGCAGTGAGAGCGGGGCGTACGAGCAGTACTTC
. | . | 15 | TRBJ2-7 | TRBV5-1 | CASSLEEGGFGEQYF | TGCGCCAGCAGCTTGGAGGAAGGGGGTTTCGGCGAGCAGTACTTC
TRBD2 | few | 16 | TRBJ2-7 | TRBV6-1 | CASSGQLAGVTYEQYF | TGTGCCAGCAGTGGACAACTAGCGGGAGTTACCTACGAGCAGTACTTC
. | . | 13 | TRBJ2-5 | TRBV5-8 | CASSLTVQETQYF | TGTGCCAGCAGCTTAACGGTCCAAGAGACCCAGTACTTC
. | . | 12 | TRBJ1-2 | TRBV19 | CASSPPGYGYTF | TGTGCCAGTAGTCCCCCAGGCTATGGCTACACCTTC
. | . | 16 | TRBJ1-1 | TRBV5-1 | CASSLWVSGMNTEAFF | TGCGCCAGCAGCCTCTGGGTGTCCGGGATGAACACTGAAGCTTTCTTT
TRBD1 | . | 13 | TRBJ1-1 | TRBV29-1 | CSVAGQGKIEAFF | TGCAGCGTGGCTGGACAGGGGAAGATTGAAGCTTTCTTT
. | . | 11 | TRBJ1-1 | TRBV7-9 | CASSHGSEAFF | TGTGCCAGCAGCCACGGGTCTGAAGCTTTCTTT
. | . | 15 | TRBJ2-1 | TRBV5-4 | CASSPPPLSYNEQFF | TGTGCCAGCAGCCCACCGCCACTATCATACAATGAGCAGTTCTTC
. | . | 15 | TRBJ1-6 | TRBV4-1 | CASSQDGGYNSPLHF | TGCGCCAGCAGCCAAGATGGCGGGTATAATTCACCCCTCCACTTT
TRBD1 | few | 14 | TRBJ1-2 | TRBV6-6 | CASREEQGPHGYTF | TGTGCCAGCAGGGAGGAACAGGGGCCCCATGGCTACACCTTC
TRBD1 | . | 17 | TRBJ1-1 | TRBV28 | CASSFLVYRGSDTEAFF | TGTGCCAGCAGTTTCCTCGTGTACAGGGGAAGTGACACTGAAGCTTTCTTT